This passage covers 19 T cell receptor beta chains from one sample sequenced in a study of T cell repertoires in cytomegalovirus infection. MiXCR, run by TCRdb on the reads, gives a single entry per CDR3 protein. The sample carries 550,000 to 700,000 distinct CDR3 sequences, under 45% recorded once. No antigen is known for these receptors. The specimen comprised cultured PBMCs, sampled from culture after CMV antigen stimulation. The receptor set was obtained from a human donor in good health (CMV status not recorded). Some clones in this sample may be carry-over from other donors' samples.

The chain uses TRBV20-1 and TRBJ2-3, with a tentative D call TRBD2 (5 bases). V was trimmed by 5 bases and J by 2 bases, leaving 14 bases between them. The germline gives CDR1 DFQATT, CDR2 SNEGSKA (reference sequence). The CDR3 is 14 residues long. CDR3 sequence (DNA): TGCAGTGCTCCACCCCCGGGGAACACAGATACGCAGTATTTT. Amino acid sequence: CSAPPPGNTDTQYF.

This clonotype was recorded a few times. The chain's CDR3 is CASSSHDRVGVDGYTF. CDR3 DNA sequence: TGTGCCAGCAGTTCGCATGACAGGGTCGGGGTAGATGGCTACACCTTC. The chain joins TRBV12-3 or TRBV12-4 to TRBJ1-2; TRBD1 agrees at 7 bases. V trimming: 4 bases; J trimming: 6 bases; junction bases outside the gene matches: 14. The CDR3 covers 16 residues.

V is TRBV7-8 and J is TRBJ1-1; unclear D gene. Germline V gene lookup returns CDR1 SGHVS and CDR2 FQNEAQ. V lost 7 bases and J lost 4, with 16 bases in between. The CDR3 length is 14 residues. CDR3: CASTLVRAGTEAFF. Here the CDR3 DNA reads TGTGCCAGCACCCTCGTGCGGGCCGGCACTGAAGCTTTCTTT.

This clonotype occurred a few times. This CDR3 reads CAISPGQRIQYF. The CDR3 DNA follows: TGTGCCATTTCCCCGGGCCAACGAATTCAGTACTTC. This chain connects TRBV6-1 to TRBJ2-4; D is unresolved. The germline V and J ends were trimmed by 10 bases and 10 bases, with 17 bases remaining between them. The V gene's germline CDR1 is MNHNS and CDR2 SASEGT. The CDR3 consists of 12 residues.

This clonotype was observed a handful of times. The chain is built from TRBV6-5 and TRBJ2-7; D unresolved. Trimming cost V 6 bases and J 2 bases, with 20 bases left between them. In germline, CDR1 is MNHEY, CDR2 SVGAGI. The CDR3 is 16 residues long. The CDR3 nucleotides are TGTGCCAGCAGGGGCAACCAGGACCCCAATCCCTACGAGCAGTACTTC. This translates into CASRGNQDPNPYEQYF.

This clonotype was found a few times. This chain connects TRBV12-3 or TRBV12-4 to TRBJ2-7, with 12 bases aligning to TRBD2. This CDR3 is built from 15 residues. V was clipped by 6 bases and J by 2 bases; unmatched bases: 5. CDR3 DNA: TGTGCCAGCAGACCGACTAGCGGGAGTACCTACGAGCAGTACTTC. Translating it yields CASRPTSGSTYEQYF.

The chain links TRBV10-3 to TRBJ2-3; 15 bases fit TRBD2. This CDR3 is 17 amino acids long. J was trimmed by 0 bases and V by 2 bases; bases with no gene match: 0. CDR1 is ENHRY and CDR2 is SYGVKD in the germline V gene. The CDR3 is CAISEGLAGGSTDTQYF. The DNA of the CDR3 is TGTGCCATCAGTGAGGGACTAGCGGGGGGGAGCACAGATACGCAGTATTTT.

This chain uses TRBV2 with TRBJ2-2; tentative D call: TRBD2 (6 bases). Germline V gene sequence: CDR1 SNHLY, CDR2 FYNNEI. The ends were cut back, 3 bases at V and 6 bases at J, with 8 bases in the middle. The CDR3 is 13 amino acids. Written as DNA, the CDR3 is TGTGCCAGCAGTGAGGAGGGTCCCGGGGAGCTGTTTTTT. As protein: CASSEEGPGELFF.

This chain connects TRBV5-5 to TRBJ1-6, with TRBD1 matching 7 bases. Trimming removed 4 bases from V and 7 bases from J; junction bases left unmatched: 5. This CDR3 contains 14 residues. In germline, CDR1 is SGHKS, CDR2 YYEKEE (reference sequence). For the CDR3, the DNA is TGTGCCAGCAGCATGACAGGGATGAATTCACCCCTCCACTTT. It is translated as CASSMTGMNSPLHF.

This clonotype appeared a few times. In DNA form, the CDR3 reads TGTGCCAGCAGCCAGACGACTAGCGGGATCTATGAGCAGTTCTTC. Translation gives CASSQTTSGIYEQFF. This chain connects TRBV7-2 to TRBJ2-1; 11 bases fit TRBD2. Germline CDR1 and CDR2: SGHTA and FQGNSA. The CDR3 runs 15 residues. After removal of 5 bases from V and 8 bases from J, the junction contained 8 bases not matched to a gene.

This clonotype was picked up a small number of times. The J gene is TRBJ2-7, the V gene TRBV19; no reliable D call. The germline CDR1 and CDR2 sequences are LNHDA and SQIVND (reference sequence). Trimming took off 6 bases at V and 3 bases at J, with 15 bases between the two ends. The CDR3 covers 14 residues. The CDR3 DNA sequence: TGTGCCAGTAGCCCTCACGTCCTAGGCTACGAGCAGTACTTC. The encoded protein is CASSPHVLGYEQYF. Combining the CDR3 with reference TRBV19 and TRBJ2-7 gives the whole variable domain DGGITQSPKYLFRKEGQNVTLSCEQNLNHDAMYWYRQDPGQGLRLIYYSQIVNDFQKGDIAEGYSVSREKKESFPLTVTSAQKNPTAFYLCASSPHVLGYEQYFGPGTRLTVT.

This chain joins TRBV7-9 and TRBJ2-5; a possible D gene is TRBD2 (5 bases). The V end lost 5 bases, the J end lost 5 bases, and 15 bases lay between the germline ends. CDR1 is SEHNR, CDR2 FQNEAQ, per germline (reference sequence). The CDR3 runs 14 residues. CDR3 loop: CASSPWTDSETQYF. In DNA, the CDR3 is TGTGCCAGCAGCCCATGGACTGACTCTGAGACCCAGTACTTC.

The chain uses TRBV6-1 and TRBJ1-4, with D uncertain. Trimming took 11 bases from V and 0 from J, leaving 10 bases between them. The CDR3 runs to 13 residues. Germline V gene sequence: CDR1 MNHNS, CDR2 SASEGT. The CDR3, as DNA: TGTGCCGGCAAGCGCGCAACTAATGAAAAACTGTTTTTT. Its protein is CAGKRATNEKLFF.

This clonotype was counted between two and nine times. V usage is TRBV6-2 or TRBV6-3 and J usage is TRBJ1-5; 9 nucleotides line up with TRBD1. Per germline, CDR1 MNHEY and CDR2 SVGEGT. V shed 2 bases and J 4 bases; nucleotides not matched to a gene: 3. The CDR3 runs to 15 residues. The CDR3: CASSYLDRGNQPQHF. The CDR3 nucleotides are TGTGCCAGCAGTTACCTGGACAGGGGTAATCAGCCCCAGCATTTT.

The table lists this clonotype with a few counts. This CDR3 is CASSVYRAEAFF. CDR3 nucleotide sequence: TGTGCCAGCAGTGTGTACAGGGCTGAAGCTTTCTTT. The chain uses TRBV6-1 and TRBJ1-1; perhaps TRBD1 as D (6 bases). V lost 4 bases and J 6 bases, leaving 9 bases between the germline ends. CDR1 and CDR2 (germline): MNHNS, SASEGT. This CDR3 spans 12 amino acids.

This clonotype was counted a few times. V is TRBV7-2 and J is TRBJ2-7; the match to TRBD1 covers 8 bases. With 1 base clipped from V and 3 bases from J, the junction kept 5 bases outside the gene matches. The CDR3 spans 15 residues. Germline V CDR1 and CDR2: SGHTA, FQGNSA. CDR3 protein: CASSLEQGVFYEQYF. The DNA for the CDR3 is TGTGCCAGCAGCTTAGAACAGGGGGTGTTCTACGAGCAGTACTTC.

The CDR3 nucleotides are TGTGCCAGCAGCTTGGACAGCTACCAAGAGACCCAGTACTTC. Translation gives CASSLDSYQETQYF. The gene calls are TRBV5-5 and TRBJ2-5; D is uncertain. V was shortened by 0 bases and J by 0 bases, with 6 bases between the two germline ends. The CDR3 length is 14 residues. Germline V lookup: CDR1 SGHKS, CDR2 YYEKEE (reference sequence).

The chain couples TRBV27 to TRBJ1-6; D is undetermined. CDR1 is MNHEY and CDR2 is SMNVEV in the germline V gene (reference sequence). The CDR3 covers 14 residues. V lost 5 bases, J lost 6 bases, and 11 bases lay in between. The CDR3 region is CASSTLGGNSPLHF. CDR3 nucleotide sequence: TGTGCCAGCAGTACACTGGGCGGTAATTCACCCCTCCACTTT.

The chain links TRBV29-1 to TRBJ2-7; D is unclear. Germline-derived CDR1 and CDR2 are SQVTM and ANQGSEA. V lost 1 base to trimming and J lost 1 base, with 5 bases between them. The CDR3 runs 12 residues. CDR3 residues: CSVEGQSYEQYF. In DNA form, the CDR3 reads TGCAGCGTTGAAGGGCAGTCCTACGAGCAGTACTTC.